This T cell receptor (beta chain) was sequenced during a study of cytomegalovirus exposure and HLA in healthy donors (TCRdb year 2017). Some background on the complete study: According to an earlier analysis of 587 of the donors, about 179 million T cells yielded over 90 million unique TCR beta sequences and about 280 Gb of sequence data. Among 398 genotyped donors of the cohort, an average of around 240,000 unique TCR beta nucleotide sequences were sequenced per donor, around 20% of them non-productive. Of the roughly 420 genotyped donors, 70% to 90% were placed in the genetic ancestry cluster associated with self-reported Caucasian donors. Rather than using new phenotypic data, the later analysis identified candidate immune exposures from TCR beta sequences and from how often those sequences occurred across donors. A later genetic analysis took genome-wide SNP genotypes for 398 of the 666 donors and used that subset as a discovery cohort. All discovery cohort repertoires had been generated on a single sequencing platform. A handful of DR-DQ haplotypes were handled as single units for association and clustering because linkage in the cohort was strong. HLA typing included class I and class II loci at four-digit resolution. The study aimed to test whether signatures of past pathogen exposure could be identified by cataloging public T cell receptors. To study patterns of TCR occurrence, a later analysis re-analyzed previously published TCR beta repertoires from hundreds of donors and added high-resolution HLA genotyping. Along with the roughly 670-subject first cohort, a separate validation cohort of around 120 different subjects was used. An early release covering some 640 HLA-typed donors comprised 300 to 350 gigabases of sequencing data and around 80 million unique TCR sequences. Alongside the repertoire data, information on donor age, sex, ethnicity and CMV serostatus was compiled. To decide whether each TCR beta V gene segment behaved as functional or pseudogenic, an earlier analysis of 587 of the donors relied on high-throughput TCR beta sequencing. The study combined high-throughput TCR immunosequencing, statistical association of individual TCRs with disease status, and machine learning to predict cytomegalovirus infection status. The number of typed donors differed by locus: roughly 620-640 for A, B, C, DRB1 and DQB1; 522 for DQA1; some 590 for DPA1; and around 490 for DPB1. The T cell repertoires of about 700 subjects were profiled by immunosequencing and related to cytomegalovirus serostatus.

The study at large found these results: In a later genetic analysis, fewer N-insertions in productive TCRs were reported among donors in an Asian-associated ancestry cluster than the roughly 640-donor mean. Sequencing depth was assumed to be roughly uniform across donors in the presence/absence analyses, though that assumption may not hold. Some IMGT-functional V segments, including TRBV6-2 and TRBV6-3, could not be distinguished by the 87-base-pair reads and were therefore excluded. Broadly in line with IMGT annotations, most TCR beta V segments showed up in productive rearrangements about 90% or about 30% of the time in an earlier analysis of under 700 of the donors. It was suggested by the authors that the approach could potentially be generalized to other disease states and immunological phenotypes. According to a later analysis, TCR association rates differed among HLA loci, with DRB1 alleles showing the most associated TCRs and HLA-C alleles showing the fewest. Compared with equally common non-associated chains, HLA-associated TCR beta chains in a later analysis were more clonally expanded and had lower generation probabilities. In the study, around 150 TCR beta chains were listed as associated with cytomegalovirus. At a false discovery rate of 0.05, a later analysis linked approximately 18,000 TCR beta sequences to specific HLA alleles. When HLA alleles, especially DR and DQ, strongly co-occurred, attributing TCR associations to individual alleles was difficult. In a later analysis, most CMV-associated TCR beta chains were found to appear HLA-restricted, with HLA associations seemingly driven largely by CMV exposure. Three of the identified cytomegalovirus-associated TCR beta chains were confirmed in vitro to be specific for cytomegalovirus antigens. A cluster of highly shared sequence variants was judged likely to represent a technical artifact of the sequencing pipeline. A further reported finding was that TCR beta sequences accurately predicted the HLA-A and HLA-B alleles for most subjects in the first cohort. In this cohort, only TCR beta chains were sequenced, and detectable features were limited by the absence of alpha or paired-chain data. Because some donors lacked HLA typing at each locus, the association tests relied only on the typed subset. Most TCR sequences were observed very rarely across donors, whereas some public TCRs were present in many individuals. Because counts were too low, 15 or so rarely observed V segments, including chromosome 9 orphons, were excluded from the earlier analysis of several hundred of the donors. V-gene and J-gene trimming of TCR beta chains was associated with a missense DCLRE1C variant in a later genetic analysis, and the association was replicated in an independent cohort. Immune exposure information for the cohort was limited to CMV serostatus. Correlated functional status among segregating V segments might reflect linkage disequilibrium, but an unknown experimental factor could not be ruled out. Cytomegalovirus status was reported to be diagnosed by the classifier with high specificity and sensitivity in both the original and validation cohorts. Several of the top co-occurrence clusters appeared to be linked to parvovirus B19, influenza, CMV and Epstein-Barr virus, according to a later analysis.

The cohort comprised more than 550 healthy bone marrow donors. All cohort members were sampled while nominally healthy, although unrecorded immune exposures were likely present. The donor tested CMV seronegative, placing the donor among the 350 or so seronegative members of the cohort. Each donor provided a peripheral blood sample, and peripheral blood mononuclear cells were used for TCR beta sequencing. Genomic DNA extraction from the blood cell samples was performed with the Qiagen DNeasy Blood Extraction Kit. Library method: the immunoSEQ multiplex PCR assay. The multiplex PCR relied on a mix of 60 forward primers for TCR Vbeta segments and 13 reverse primers for TCR Jbeta segments. The CDR3 region of rearranged TCR beta genes was amplified from genomic DNA by a multiplex PCR assay. Amplified TCR beta libraries were sequenced as 87-base-pair reads on the Illumina HiSeq System. Per the source publication's procedure: A later analysis tallied around 82 million unique TCR beta chains across the 650 to 750 repertoires, and approximately 12 million of those chains were shared by two or more donors. To remove PCR and sequencing errors, raw reads were error-corrected and collapsed into unique sequences using a nearest-neighbor algorithm that merged closely related sequences. To assign V, D and J gene segments, CDR3 sequences were aligned to IMGT reference sequences. For a sequence to be retained, a match of at least six nucleotides was required to both a V gene segment and a J gene segment. Rearrangements were classified as productive when the CDR3 lacked stop codons and remained in frame with V and J, and all other rearrangements were classified as non-productive. Following IMGT convention, CDR3 was defined as the stretch from the second conserved V-encoded cysteine to the conserved J-encoded phenylalanine. Sequences without an unambiguous match to a single V gene segment were excluded from the earlier analysis of 450 to 750 of the donors. In an earlier analysis of several hundred of the donors, V segments were called functional above 56.7% productive rearrangements and were called segregating when the between-donor standard deviation exceeded 5%. A statistical classification framework was built for diagnosing cytomegalovirus status from the catalog of TCR beta chain sequences. V and J gene assignment, in a later analysis, came from comparing TCR nucleotide sequences with IMGT/GENE-DB human TR gene sequences. The TCRdist pipeline was used in a later analysis to assign CDR3 sequences and most-parsimonious VDJ recombination scenarios. In a later analysis, each TCR beta chain was defined by its CDR3 amino acid sequence together with its V-gene family, and reads lacking a unique V-gene family were excluded. To address suspected cross-contamination and a sequencing artifact, a later analysis removed 550 to 750 highly shared, low-generation-probability nucleotide sequences. For each public chain, a later analysis derived a clonal expansion index from normalized ranks of inferred template counts within each repertoire. A later analysis computed generation probabilities with a VDJ recombination model fitted to out-of-frame rearrangements, and checked the results against IGoR. In a later analysis, TCR-TCR, TCR-HLA and TCR-CMV co-occurrence was scored with hypergeometric tests, and a repertoire-size bias correction was applied to TCR pairs. False discovery rates were estimated in a later analysis by permuting HLA or CMV assignments 20 times. In a later analysis, co-occurring TCRs were grouped with DBSCAN, and TCRdist sequence similarity was added when clustering was performed within HLA-allele-positive subsets. For co-occurrence clustering, repertoires with fewer than 30,000 or more than 120,000 public chains were excluded, along with five repertoires with anomalous nucleotide sharing. Imported from immuneACCESS, the table was reduced by TCRdb to in-frame sequences with V and J called. These copies leave out some clones; in studies compared against another copy, an unresolved V gene accounts for under half, and the cause of the remainder is not known. The DNA was the basis for D and trimming; V, J and clone size are from that table. The table for this sample lists more than 90,000 clones; about 80% of them were counted only once. Of the sample, about 4% falls within the top ten clones.

As for this clone: Its antigen target is currently unknown. There are no base qualities to consult, and no much larger clone falls within one base.

From its cysteine to its phenylalanine, the CDR3 spans 14 amino acids. Of all the DNA, just the CDR3 is kept, 42 bases in frame from base 1. As encoded in the germline V gene (reference sequence), CDR1 is LNHDA while CDR2 is SQIVND. V is pruned by 4 bases and J by 8 bases, leaving 5 bases of the junction without a gene match. The specimen was PBMCs. The TCR sequence derives from a man aged 40-49 years in good health and CMV-seronegative. This chain joins TRBV19 to TRBJ2-1; TRBD2 aligns with 10 central bases. The DNA reads TGTGCCAGTAGTAAACCGGGACTAGCGTATGAGCAGTTCTTC. This yields the protein CASSKPGLAYEQFF.